The rows below give T cell receptor beta chains drawn from one sample of a study of cytomegalovirus exposure and HLA in healthy donors. Generated by immunoSEQ multiplex PCR, the TCRdb table keeps only in-frame clones and is missing some. This listing includes about 130,000 clones. What was sequenced was PBMCs. These receptor sequences come from a woman in her fifties or sixties in good health and CMV-seronegative. The CDR3 runs from the conserved cysteine through the conserved F or W. A D gene is named only where the DNA matches it firmly.

J,V,D,CDR3,DNA
TRBJ2-2,TRBV7-3,.,CASSLMSGVDTGELFF,TGTGCCAGCAGCTTAATGAGTGGTGTAGACACCGGGGAGCTGTTTTTT
TRBJ2-1,TRBV9,TRBD2,CASSVGGGINNEQFF,TGTGCCAGCAGCGTAGGCGGGGGGATTAACAATGAGCAGTTCTTC
TRBJ1-4,TRBV18,.,CASSPPEGRFNEKLFF,TGTGCCAGCTCACCACCCGAGGGCAGATTCAATGAAAAACTGTTTTTT
TRBJ2-7,TRBV9,.,CASSVGQEGIEQYF,TGTGCCAGCAGCGTTGGGCAGGAAGGTATCGAGCAGTACTTC
TRBJ2-7,TRBV5-1,TRBD1,CASSLANTRTGDEQYF,TGCGCCAGCAGCTTGGCTAATACAAGGACAGGGGACGAGCAGTACTTC
TRBJ1-2,TRBV4-1,TRBD1,CASSQGTGGGGYTF,TGCGCCAGCAGCCAGGGGACAGGGGGCGGCGGCTACACCTTC
TRBJ2-1,TRBV7-9,TRBD2,CASSWGGPNNEQFF,TGTGCCAGCAGCTGGGGGGGACCCAACAATGAGCAGTTCTTC
TRBJ2-7,TRBV5-1,TRBD2,CASSVYSGTGYEQCF,TGCGCCAGCAGCGTGTATAGCGGGACGGGGTACGAGCAGTGCTTC
TRBJ2-6,TRBV29-1,.,CSVRVSGANVLTF,TGCAGCGTTAGAGTCTCTGGGGCCAACGTCCTGACTTTC
TRBJ2-4,TRBV28,.,CASSLWGAVKNIQYF,TGTGCCAGCAGTTTATGGGGGGCGGTCAAAAACATTCAGTACTTC
TRBJ1-1,TRBV7-8,.,CASSLGRGASNTEAFF,TGTGCCAGCAGCTTAGGGCGTGGAGCATCGAACACTGAAGCTTTCTTT
TRBJ1-1,TRBV5-1,.,CASSLRGQRNTEAFF,TGCGCCAGCAGCTTGAGGGGACAAAGGAACACTGAAGCTTTCTTT
TRBJ2-7,TRBV21-1,.,CASSNGQGFDWEQYF,TGTGCCAGCAGCAACGGACAGGGGTTTGATTGGGAGCAGTACTTC
TRBJ1-1,TRBV10-3,TRBD1,CAISQHLTGTYTEAFF,TGTGCCATCAGCCAACATTTGACAGGGACTTACACTGAAGCTTTCTTT
TRBJ1-1,TRBV15,.,CATSRDRGKRGTEAFF,TGTGCCACCAGCAGAGATCGGGGGAAAAGGGGTACTGAAGCTTTCTTT
TRBJ1-1,TRBV7-6,.,CASSLVSPAGEAFF,TGTGCCAGCAGCTTAGTGTCTCCGGCAGGTGAAGCTTTCTTT
TRBJ1-1,TRBV2,TRBD1,CASSAQGNMNTEAFF,TGTGCCAGCAGTGCACAGGGGAACATGAACACTGAAGCTTTCTTT
TRBJ1-1,TRBV19,TRBD1,CASSLSQSSDRGTEAFF,TGTGCCAGTAGTCTATCCCAATCAAGTGACAGGGGAACTGAAGCTTTCTTT
TRBJ2-4,TRBV13,.,CASSGSSEPAKNIQYF,TGTGCCAGCAGCGGCTCTAGCGAGCCAGCCAAAAACATTCAGTACTTC
TRBJ2-7,TRBV15,TRBD1,CATSHRDSNRYEQYF,TGTGCCACCAGCCACCGGGACAGCAACCGGTACGAGCAGTACTTC
TRBJ2-7,TRBV15,TRBD2,CATRPSGGVYEQYF,TGTGCCACACGGCCTAGCGGAGGTGTGTACGAGCAGTACTTC
TRBJ2-5,TRBV7-9,.,CASSIQGVETQYF,TGTGCCAGCAGCATACAGGGAGTAGAGACCCAGTACTTC
TRBJ2-1,TRBV18,TRBD1,CASSPKEQGGYNEQFF,TGTGCCAGCTCACCAAAAGAACAGGGGGGCTACAATGAGCAGTTCTTC
TRBJ2-2,TRBV30,TRBD1,CAWSAPRTGSIGELFF,TGTGCCTGGAGCGCCCCCCGGACAGGTTCGATCGGGGAGCTGTTTTTT
TRBJ1-1,TRBV9,.,CASSPRSDRTTEAFF,TGTGCCAGCAGCCCTAGGTCAGACAGGACCACTGAAGCTTTCTTT
TRBJ1-1,TRBV5-1,TRBD1,CASSLGQGWRKNRTEAFF,TGCGCCAGCAGCTTGGGACAGGGTTGGAGGAAGAACAGGACTGAAGCTTTCTTT
TRBJ1-2,TRBV19,.,CASSAGGGYTF,TGTGCCAGTAGTGCCGGAGGGGGCTACACCTTC
TRBJ1-2,TRBV9,.,CASSLNRARYTF,TGTGCCAGCAGCCTAAACAGGGCCCGCTACACCTTC
TRBJ1-2,TRBV7-2,.,CASSLIRQGKNGYTF,TGTGCCAGCAGCTTAATAAGGCAGGGGAAGAATGGCTACACCTTC
TRBJ1-1,TRBV19,TRBD1,CASRLGQGDTEAFF,TGTGCCAGTAGGTTGGGGCAGGGGGACACTGAAGCTTTCTTT
TRBJ2-7,TRBV30,.,CAWSVRTLTIYEQYF,TGTGCCTGGAGTGTAAGGACTCTAACGATCTACGAGCAGTACTTC
TRBJ1-1,TRBV27,.,CASKIIGLQNTEAFF,TGTGCCAGCAAAATTATTGGGCTCCAGAACACTGAAGCTTTCTTT
TRBJ1-1,TRBV7-2,.,CASSPYAGLNTEAFF,TGTGCCAGCAGCCCCTATGCAGGGTTGAACACTGAAGCTTTCTTT
TRBJ1-2,TRBV12-5,.,CASGLVTTGYGYTF,TGTGCTAGTGGTTTGGTCACGACAGGCTATGGCTACACCTTC
TRBJ2-3,TRBV6-1,TRBD2,CASKTSESTDTQYF,TGTGCCAGCAAGACTAGCGAAAGCACAGATACGCAGTATTTT
TRBJ2-5,TRBV19,TRBD2,CASRASGVQETQYF,TGTGCCAGTAGGGCTAGCGGGGTGCAAGAGACCCAGTACTTC
TRBJ2-7,TRBV27,.,CASSLRTDAYEQYF,TGTGCCAGCAGCCTAAGGACAGATGCCTACGAGCAGTACTTC
TRBJ1-5,TRBV30,TRBD1,CAWSVQGNQPQHF,TGTGCCTGGAGTGTACAGGGGAATCAGCCCCAGCATTTT
TRBJ1-4,TRBV2,TRBD1,CASTRDRGLTNEKLFF,TGTGCCAGTACCAGGGACAGGGGTCTAACTAATGAAAAACTGTTTTTT
TRBJ2-2,TRBV6-6,.,CASSFQGNTGELFF,TGTGCCAGCAGTTTCCAGGGAAACACCGGGGAGCTGTTTTTT
TRBJ1-4,TRBV5-1,.,CASSLWGHNEKLFF,TGCGCCAGCAGCTTGTGGGGGCATAATGAAAAACTGTTTTTT
TRBJ1-2,TRBV2,TRBD1,CASSLRDRPNYGYTF,TGTGCCAGCAGTCTCCGGGACAGACCTAACTATGGCTACACCTTC
TRBJ2-7,TRBV28,.,CASRHFTGQSEQYF,TGTGCCAGCAGGCATTTTACAGGACAATCCGAGCAGTACTTC
TRBJ2-5,TRBV7-2,TRBD2,CASSLNSGGGAQETQYF,TGTGCCAGCAGCTTAAACTCCGGCGGGGGGGCCCAAGAGACCCAGTACTTC
TRBJ2-1,TRBV28,TRBD2,CASSSVGTSPWEQFF,TGTGCCAGCAGTTCAGTCGGGACTAGCCCGTGGGAGCAGTTCTTC
TRBJ2-2,TRBV7-9,.,CASSLGGANTGELFF,TGTGCCAGCAGCTTGGGCGGGGCGAACACCGGGGAGCTGTTTTTT
TRBJ1-4,TRBV2,.,CASSYNPGTNEKLFF,TGTGCCAGCAGTTACAACCCGGGAACTAATGAAAAACTGTTTTTT
TRBJ1-5,TRBV6-1,.,CASSEQSNQPQHF,TGTGCCAGCAGTGAACAGAGCAATCAGCCCCAGCATTTT
TRBJ1-1,TRBV19,TRBD1,CASSIRGTAYSSSTEAFF,TGTGCCAGTAGTATCAGGGGGACAGCCTATAGTTCGAGCACTGAAGCTTTCTTT